Listed below are T cell receptor beta chains from one sample, sequenced in a study of post-analysis software for immune sequencing data. Via MiXCR, TCRdb re-called the PCR reads, giving one row per CDR3 protein. The profile shows around 500,000 distinct CDR3 sequences, 34% of them singletons. The sample consisted of blood. The receptors come from a girl aged 2 to 17 with multiple sclerosis. CDR3s include the opening cysteine and the closing phenylalanine or tryptophan. Each record gives: clone size, CDR3 length, J gene, D gene, V gene, CDR3 protein, CDR3 DNA. The D gene is left open where the match is weak. Expanded clones are given a class, and other clones once, few, many or no size at all.

-,14,TRBJ2-2,-,TRBV10-3,CAIRDSGNTGELFF,TGTGCCATCAGAGACAGTGGGAACACCGGTGAGCTGTTTTTT
few,13,TRBJ2-2,-,TRBV10-2,CASSGQTTGELFF,TGCGCCAGCTCTGGACAGACCACCGGGGAGCTGTTTTTT
-,17,TRBJ2-6,-,TRBV12-3/TRBV12-4,CASSSQLGALGANVLTF,TGTGCCAGCAGTTCCCAATTGGGGGCGCTTGGGGCCAACGTCCTGACTTTC
-,14,TRBJ2-3,TRBD2,TRBV7-9,CASSPRLAGDTQYF,TGTGCCAGCAGCCCAAGGTTAGCGGGAGATACGCAGTATTTT
-,17,TRBJ1-4,TRBD1,TRBV15,CATSTRIQGPEGEKLFF,TGTGCCACCAGCACGAGGATACAGGGGCCGGAGGGGGAAAAACTGTTTTTT
-,10,TRBJ1-2,-,TRBV28,CASSFPGYTF,TGTGCCAGCAGCTTTCCGGGCTACACCTTC
-,21,TRBJ2-4,TRBD2,TRBV11-1,CASSLDAGSLAGGWAKNIQYF,TGTGCCAGCAGCTTGGATGCCGGGAGTCTAGCGGGGGGTTGGGCCAAAAACATTCAGTACTTC
-,15,TRBJ2-6,-,TRBV5-1,CASSAGQSGANVLTF,TGCGCCAGCAGCGCCGGACAGTCCGGGGCCAACGTCCTGACTTTC
-,15,TRBJ2-3,TRBD1,TRBV29-1,CSVDTGVVSTDTQYF,TGCAGCGTTGATACAGGGGTTGTAAGCACAGATACGCAGTATTTT
once,15,TRBJ2-3,TRBD1,TRBV9,CASSIRGQDTDTQYF,TGTGCCAGCTCAATAAGGGGGCAGGACACAGATACGCAGTATTTT
once,17,TRBJ1-1,-,TRBV5-1,CASTKDYRSTANTEAFF,TGCGCCAGCACAAAGGATTATCGGTCTACCGCGAACACTGAAGCTTTCTTT
-,13,TRBJ1-2,-,TRBV12-3/TRBV12-4,CASRGPPNYGYTF,TGTGCCAGCAGAGGGCCCCCTAACTATGGCTACACCTTC
-,11,TRBJ2-7,-,TRBV20-1,CSVLGRHEQYF,TGCAGTGTTTTGGGGAGGCACGAGCAGTACTTC
few,14,TRBJ1-5,-,TRBV7-3,CASSRTEPNQPQHF,TGTGCCAGCAGCCGGACAGAGCCCAATCAGCCCCAGCATTTT
few,17,TRBJ1-1,-,TRBV11-2,CASSFAVTGRMNTEAFF,TGTGCCAGCAGCTTCGCGGTCACAGGGAGGATGAACACTGAAGCTTTCTTT
-,12,TRBJ2-7,-,TRBV7-2,CASSYKGREQYF,TGTGCCAGCAGTTATAAAGGGCGCGAGCAGTACTTC
few,16,TRBJ2-7,-,TRBV20-1,CSARDGGGGMGYEQYF,TGCAGTGCTAGAGATGGGGGAGGGGGAATGGGCTACGAGCAGTACTTC
few,15,TRBJ1-2,-,TRBV5-1,CASSLESRLPYGYTF,TGCGCCAGCAGCTTGGAGAGTCGACTACCCTATGGCTACACCTTC
-,15,TRBJ2-1,TRBD2,TRBV20-1,CSARRDGTSGLEQFF,TGCAGTGCTAGACGGGACGGGACTAGCGGTCTAGAGCAGTTCTTC
once,14,TRBJ1-5,-,TRBV15,CATSGRGSNQPQHF,TGTGCCACCAGCGGCAGGGGTAGCAATCAGCCCCAGCATTTT
-,15,TRBJ2-1,TRBD2,TRBV5-1,CASSPTSGPGDKQFF,TGCGCCAGCAGCCCCACTAGCGGACCTGGCGATAAGCAGTTCTTC
-,15,TRBJ1-2,TRBD1,TRBV6-1,CASTKTGLEGYGYTF,TGTGCCAGCACCAAGACAGGGCTTGAGGGCTATGGCTACACCTTC
-,14,TRBJ2-5,-,TRBV3-1,CASSQRTVQETQYF,TGTGCCAGCAGCCAGAGGACAGTCCAAGAGACCCAGTACTTC
-,12,TRBJ2-7,-,TRBV20-1,CSATYLNYEQYF,TGCAGTGCTACCTACCTAAACTACGAGCAGTACTTC
-,13,TRBJ2-5,-,TRBV5-1,CASSLDTQKTQYF,TGCGCCAGCAGCTTGGATACACAGAAGACCCAGTACTTC
-,13,TRBJ2-7,-,TRBV6-5,CASRGRRGYEQYF,TGTGCCAGCAGAGGACGGAGGGGTTACGAGCAGTACTTC
-,16,TRBJ2-5,TRBD2,TRBV6-6,CASSYPGLAGTETQYF,TGTGCCAGCAGTTACCCCGGACTAGCGGGGACAGAGACCCAGTACTTC
few,13,TRBJ2-5,-,TRBV20-1,CSAPITGKETQYF,TGCAGTGCTCCCATTACGGGGAAAGAGACCCAGTACTTC
-,17,TRBJ1-4,-,TRBV18,CASSPKTTVGANEKLFF,TGTGCCAGCTCACCAAAGACGACGGTCGGGGCTAATGAAAAACTGTTTTTT
few,14,TRBJ1-1,-,TRBV6-1,CASSARTVNTEAFF,TGTGCCAGCAGTGCCAGGACGGTGAACACTGAAGCTTTCTTT
-,15,TRBJ2-3,-,TRBV20-1,CSASKAGQDTDTQYF,TGCAGTGCTAGTAAAGCGGGCCAGGACACAGATACGCAGTATTTT
-,17,TRBJ2-1,-,TRBV9,CASSPPSARTTYNEQFF,TGTGCCAGCAGCCCTCCCTCGGCGAGGACTACCTACAATGAGCAGTTCTTC
once,14,TRBJ2-5,-,TRBV11-2,CASTPSSPQETQYF,TGTGCCAGCACCCCCAGCAGCCCCCAAGAGACCCAGTACTTC
-,13,TRBJ1-6,TRBD1,TRBV15,CATSRTGDSPLHF,TGTGCCACCAGCAGGACAGGGGATTCACCCCTCCACTTT
few,15,TRBJ1-2,-,TRBV4-1,CASHKGGRSYEGYTF,TGCGCCAGCCATAAAGGCGGACGGTCGTACGAGGGCTACACCTTC
-,14,TRBJ2-3,TRBD1,TRBV5-6,CASSSQTGGATQYF,TGTGCCAGCAGCTCTCAGACAGGGGGCGCAACGCAGTATTTT
few,14,TRBJ2-5,-,TRBV15,CATSARLLQETQYF,TGTGCCACCAGCGCCAGGCTCCTGCAAGAGACCCAGTACTTC
-,17,TRBJ2-5,TRBD1,TRBV5-1,CASSLALGQAVRETQYF,TGCGCCAGCAGCTTGGCCCTCGGACAGGCAGTCAGGGAGACCCAGTACTTC
-,16,TRBJ2-7,-,TRBV4-1,CASSGISRVGSYEQYF,TGCGCCAGCAGCGGGATTTCCCGGGTCGGCTCCTACGAGCAGTACTTC
few,17,TRBJ1-1,-,TRBV4-2,CASSQDPTGGWNTEAFF,TGTGCCAGCAGCCAAGATCCTACCGGAGGGTGGAACACTGAAGCTTTCTTT
-,14,TRBJ2-7,-,TRBV2,CASSESPATYEQYF,TGTGCCAGCAGTGAAAGCCCGGCAACCTACGAGCAGTACTTC
-,19,TRBJ2-5,-,TRBV18,CASSPSPTVAGTLKSTQYF,TGTGCCAGCTCACCATCCCCCACCGTCGCGGGGACGCTCAAGAGTACCCAGTACTTC
-,14,TRBJ1-1,-,TRBV5-1,CASSPIGWNTEAFF,TGCGCCAGCAGCCCGATAGGGTGGAACACTGAAGCTTTCTTT
-,12,TRBJ2-2,-,TRBV5-5,CASSSATGELFF,TGTGCCAGCAGCTCGGCCACCGGGGAGCTGTTTTTT
few,15,TRBJ2-5,TRBD2,TRBV3-1,CASSFSGGALKTQYF,TGTGCCAGCAGCTTTAGCGGGGGGGCGTTAAAGACCCAGTACTTC
few,14,TRBJ2-1,-,TRBV6-6,CASQRVLAEGEQFF,TGTGCCAGCCAGAGGGTACTGGCGGAAGGTGAGCAGTTCTTC
few,13,TRBJ2-5,-,TRBV20-1,CSARESIKETQYF,TGCAGTGCTAGAGAATCAATCAAAGAGACCCAGTACTTC
-,16,TRBJ2-5,TRBD2,TRBV9,CASSVSWASGGETQYF,TGTGCCAGCAGCGTATCGTGGGCTAGCGGCGGAGAGACCCAGTACTTC
few,12,TRBJ2-7,TRBD2,TRBV5-1,CASSSGGDEQYF,TGCGCCAGCAGCTCGGGGGGGGACGAGCAGTACTTC
few,13,TRBJ2-5,-,TRBV5-1,CASSLYPLETQYF,TGCGCCAGCAGCTTGTATCCTTTGGAGACCCAGTACTTC
-,13,TRBJ1-1,-,TRBV20-1,CSAGTGRNTEAFF,TGCAGTGCTGGTACCGGGAGGAACACTGAAGCTTTCTTT
few,15,TRBJ2-5,TRBD2,TRBV5-1,CASSPARGGQETQYF,TGCGCCAGCAGCCCTGCTCGCGGGGGTCAAGAGACCCAGTACTTC
-,14,TRBJ2-7,TRBD2,TRBV20-1,CSARGGLATWEQYF,TGCAGTGCTAGAGGTGGACTAGCGACTTGGGAGCAGTACTTC
-,16,TRBJ1-5,-,TRBV5-8,CASSPDEGIDSQPQHF,TGTGCCAGCAGCCCGGACGAAGGGATCGATAGTCAGCCCCAGCATTTT
few,13,TRBJ2-5,-,TRBV27,CASSRASPETQYF,TGTGCCAGCAGTAGGGCTAGCCCAGAGACCCAGTACTTC